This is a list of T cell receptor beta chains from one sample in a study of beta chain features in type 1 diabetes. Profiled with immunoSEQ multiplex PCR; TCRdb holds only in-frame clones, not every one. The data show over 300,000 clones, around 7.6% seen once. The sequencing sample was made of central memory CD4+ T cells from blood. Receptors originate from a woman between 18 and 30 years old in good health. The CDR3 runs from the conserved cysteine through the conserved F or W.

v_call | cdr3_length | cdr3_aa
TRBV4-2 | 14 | CASSLERNSYEQYF
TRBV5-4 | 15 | CASSQDRLGRETQYF
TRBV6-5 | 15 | CASSPWQGAVHEQYF
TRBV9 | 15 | CASTPSGEERETQYF
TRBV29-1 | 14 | CSVIGGTGADTQYF
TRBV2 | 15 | CASNRAVLAHNEQFF
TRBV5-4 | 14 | CASSERGRTDTQYF
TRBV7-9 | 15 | CASSLPGVANEKLFF
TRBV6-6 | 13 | CASSGTAYNEQFF
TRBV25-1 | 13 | CASRGPSPNEQFF
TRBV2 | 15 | CASNPRGGRSYEQYF
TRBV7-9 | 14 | CASSIGTGLYEQYF
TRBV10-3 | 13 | CAISRDSNYGYTF
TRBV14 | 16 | CASSRTSGSTTETQYF
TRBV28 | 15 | CASSPQGSGANVLTF
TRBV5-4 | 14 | CASSLASSTDTQYF
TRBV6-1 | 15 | CASSRYPQEEETQYF
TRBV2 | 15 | CASSENGAVEDEQYF
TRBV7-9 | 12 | CASSRFEATRYF
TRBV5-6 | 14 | CASSFYTYSYEQYF
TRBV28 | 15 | CASSPGTGKTNEQFF
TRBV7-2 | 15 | CASSLGQMQIQAQYF
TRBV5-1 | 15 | CASSLNGGPKNIQYF
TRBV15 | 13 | CATSRDRGDGYTF
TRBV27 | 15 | CASSPLGTGDEKLFF
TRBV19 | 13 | CASSIGNHNEQFF
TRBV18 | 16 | CASSPRQNSYSYEQYF
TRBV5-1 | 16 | CASSWGSTGGRDGYTF
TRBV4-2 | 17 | CASGLQGGSSGANVLTF
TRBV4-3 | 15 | CASSQGTTNTGELFF